The 4 T cell receptor beta chains reported below all come from one sample, sequenced in a study of monozygotic twins with inflammatory bowel disease. TCRdb derives one entry per CDR3 protein from the 5' RACE reads, leaving out DNA. The sample data list 350,000 to 500,000 distinct CDR3 sequences. The sequenced material came from blood. These receptors all come from a human donor with ulcerative colitis or Crohn's disease, or a healthy co-twin of an affected twin (not recorded which).

The chain combines TRBV7-2 with TRBJ2-5; TCRdb's D call, TRBD2, is unchecked because there is no DNA. This CDR3 has 13 residues. Germline CDR1 SGHTA, CDR2 FQGNSA. The CDR3 protein is CASSPRAGETQYF.

This chain links TRBV15 with TRBJ2-7. There are 15 residues in the CDR3. In germline, CDR1 is LNHNV, CDR2 YYDKDF (reference sequence). CDR3: CATSRGRLVGYEQYF. The full variable domain, its missing parts supplied by reference TRBV15 and TRBJ2-7, is DAMVIQNPRYQVTQFGKPVTLSCSQTLNHNVMYWYQQKSSQAPKLLFHYYDKDFNNEADTPDNFQSRRPNTSFCFLDIRSPGLGDTAMYLCATSRGRLVGYEQYFGPGTRLTVT.

This chain connects TRBV7-2 to TRBJ1-2. The CDR3 length is 14 residues. Germline V gives CDR1 SGHTA, CDR2 FQGNSA. This CDR3 is CASSLFRTGNGYTF.

V usage is TRBV14 and J usage is TRBJ2-3. The CDR3 is made up of 15 amino acids. The germline V gene has CDR1 SGHDN and CDR2 FVKESK. The CDR3 region is CASSQVKAGADTQYF.